This T cell receptor beta chain is from a study of blood T cells in healthy people across ages. This CDR3 spans 13 amino acids. Trimming pared 0 bases from V and 9 bases from J, leaving 9 bases between. Germline V gene data show CDR1 as LGHNA and CDR2 as YNFKEQ. Then a second PCR, running about 7 to 11 cycles, was carried out with a sample-barcoded 5' primer and a J-beta primer mix. TCRdb recomputed calls from the 5' RACE reads with MiXCR, one row per CDR3 protein. The sample records some 1,800,000 distinct CDR3 sequences, around 40% being singletons. Each donor gave ten milliliters of peripheral blood.

The sequencing input was blood. This TCR was sampled from a human donor in good health. The gene calls are TRBV4-2 and TRBJ1-5, with D hard to call. The CDR3 region is CASSQETGRPQHF. The CDR3 nucleotides read TGTGCCAGCAGCCAAGAAACGGGTAGGCCCCAGCATTTT.